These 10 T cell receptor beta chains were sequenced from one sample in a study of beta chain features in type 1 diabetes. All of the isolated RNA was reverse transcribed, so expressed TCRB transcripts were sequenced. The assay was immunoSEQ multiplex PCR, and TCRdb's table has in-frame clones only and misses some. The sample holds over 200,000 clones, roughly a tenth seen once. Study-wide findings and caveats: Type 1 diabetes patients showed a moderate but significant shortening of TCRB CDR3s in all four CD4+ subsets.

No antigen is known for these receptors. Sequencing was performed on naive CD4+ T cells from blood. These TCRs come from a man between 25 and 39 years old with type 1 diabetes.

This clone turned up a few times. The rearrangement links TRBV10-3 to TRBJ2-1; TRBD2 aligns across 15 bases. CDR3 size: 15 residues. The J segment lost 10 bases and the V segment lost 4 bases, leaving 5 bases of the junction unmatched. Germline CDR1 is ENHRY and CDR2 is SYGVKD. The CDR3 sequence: CAISAGLAGGREQFF. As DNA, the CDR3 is TGTGCCATCAGTGCCGGACTAGCGGGGGGGAGGGAGCAGTTCTTC.

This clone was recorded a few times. CDR3 residues: CATSRPGGYEQYF. CDR3 bases: TGTGCCACCAGCAGGCCCGGAGGATACGAGCAGTACTTC. The chain is built from TRBV15 and TRBJ2-7; maybe TRBD2 (5 bases). Germline V gene data show CDR1 as LNHNV and CDR2 as YYDKDF (reference sequence). The V end lost 3 bases, the J end lost 4 bases, and 10 bases lay between the germline ends. This CDR3 spans 13 amino acids.

The CDR3 reads CASSLGPGRAQETQYF. For the CDR3, the DNA is TGTGCCAGCAGCTTAGGTCCAGGGAGGGCTCAGGAGACCCAGTACTTC. The chain couples TRBV7-9 to TRBJ2-5, with 7 nucleotides matching TRBD2. Trimming took 1 base from V and 5 from J; bases not matched to a gene: 10. Per germline, CDR1 SEHNR and CDR2 FQNEAQ (reference sequence). This CDR3 spans 16 amino acids.

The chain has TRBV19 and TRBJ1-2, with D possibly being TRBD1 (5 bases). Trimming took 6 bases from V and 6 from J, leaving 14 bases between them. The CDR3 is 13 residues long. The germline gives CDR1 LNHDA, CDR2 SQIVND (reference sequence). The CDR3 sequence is CASSGRVLDGYTF. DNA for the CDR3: TGTGCCAGTAGCGGCAGGGTCTTGGATGGCTACACCTTC.

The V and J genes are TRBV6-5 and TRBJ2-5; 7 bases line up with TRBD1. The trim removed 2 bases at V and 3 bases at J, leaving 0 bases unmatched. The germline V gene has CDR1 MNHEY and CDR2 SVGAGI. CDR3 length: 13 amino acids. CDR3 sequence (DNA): TGTGCCAGCAGTTACGACAGGGAAGAGACCCAGTACTTC. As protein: CASSYDREETQYF.

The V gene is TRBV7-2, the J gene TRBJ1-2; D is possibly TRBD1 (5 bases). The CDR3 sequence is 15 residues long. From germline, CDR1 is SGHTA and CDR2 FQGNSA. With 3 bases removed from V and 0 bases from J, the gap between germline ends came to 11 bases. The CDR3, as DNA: TGTGCCAGCAGCTTCACCGGGGGGGCTAACTATGGCTACACCTTC. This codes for CASSFTGGANYGYTF.

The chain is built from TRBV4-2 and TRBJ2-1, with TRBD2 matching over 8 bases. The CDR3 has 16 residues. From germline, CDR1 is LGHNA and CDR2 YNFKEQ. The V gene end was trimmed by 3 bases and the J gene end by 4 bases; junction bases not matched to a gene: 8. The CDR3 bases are TGTGCCAGCAGCCATCCCACCGGGGGGGTTTACAATGAGCAGTTCTTC. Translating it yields CASSHPTGGVYNEQFF.

The CDR3 DNA follows: TGTGCCAGCAGCTCTAGGCAGACCCCTTCACACTATGGCTACACCTTC. Its translation is CASSSRQTPSHYGYTF. The chain couples TRBV11-2 to TRBJ1-2; D not certain. CDR3 size: 16 residues. Germline V gene sequence: CDR1 SGHAT, CDR2 FQNNGV. V was clipped by 4 bases and J by 3 bases, with 18 bases between them.

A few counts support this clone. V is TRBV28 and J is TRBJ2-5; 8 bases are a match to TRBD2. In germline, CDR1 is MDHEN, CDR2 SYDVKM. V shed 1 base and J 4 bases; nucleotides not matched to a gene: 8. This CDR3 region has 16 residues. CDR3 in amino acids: CASSLYQRGRVETQYF. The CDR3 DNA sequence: TGTGCCAGCAGTTTATACCAGCGGGGGAGGGTAGAGACCCAGTACTTC.

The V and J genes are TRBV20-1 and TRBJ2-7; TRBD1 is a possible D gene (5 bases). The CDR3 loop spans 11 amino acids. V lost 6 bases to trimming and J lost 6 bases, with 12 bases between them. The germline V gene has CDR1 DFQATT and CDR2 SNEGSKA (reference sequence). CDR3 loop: CSARTRLEQYF. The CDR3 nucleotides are TGCAGTGCAAGGACACGGCTCGAGCAGTACTTC.